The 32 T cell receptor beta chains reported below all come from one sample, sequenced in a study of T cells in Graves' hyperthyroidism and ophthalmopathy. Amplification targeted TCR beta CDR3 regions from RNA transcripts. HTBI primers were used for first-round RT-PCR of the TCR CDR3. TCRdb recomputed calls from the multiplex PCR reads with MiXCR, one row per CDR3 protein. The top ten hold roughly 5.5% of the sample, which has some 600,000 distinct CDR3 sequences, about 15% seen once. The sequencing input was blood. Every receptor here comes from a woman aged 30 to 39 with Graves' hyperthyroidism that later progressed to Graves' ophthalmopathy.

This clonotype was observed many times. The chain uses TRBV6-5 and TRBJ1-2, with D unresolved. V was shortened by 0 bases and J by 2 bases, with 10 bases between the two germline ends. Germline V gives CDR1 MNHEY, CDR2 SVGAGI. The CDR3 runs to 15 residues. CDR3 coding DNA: TGTGCCAGCAGTTACTCGATTCGGGGAAACTATGGCTACACCTTC. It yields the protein CASSYSIRGNYGYTF.

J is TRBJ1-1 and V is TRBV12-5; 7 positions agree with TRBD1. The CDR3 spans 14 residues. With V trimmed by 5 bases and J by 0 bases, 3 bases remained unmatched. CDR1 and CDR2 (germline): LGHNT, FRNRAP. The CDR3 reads CASGMTGMNTEAFF. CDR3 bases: TGTGCTAGTGGTATGACAGGGATGAACACTGAAGCTTTCTTT.

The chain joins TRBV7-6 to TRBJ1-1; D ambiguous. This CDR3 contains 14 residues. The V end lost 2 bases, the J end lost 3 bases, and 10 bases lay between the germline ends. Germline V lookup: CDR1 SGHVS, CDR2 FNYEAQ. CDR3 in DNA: TGTGCCAGCAGCTTAAGCCAGGCGGACACTGAAGCTTTCTTT. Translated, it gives CASSLSQADTEAFF.

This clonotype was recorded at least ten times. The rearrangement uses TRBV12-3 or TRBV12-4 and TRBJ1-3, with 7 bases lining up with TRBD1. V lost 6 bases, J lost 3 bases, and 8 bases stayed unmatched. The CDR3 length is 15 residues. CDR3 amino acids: CASRKSTGHGNTIYF. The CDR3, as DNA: TGTGCCAGCAGAAAATCGACAGGGCATGGAAACACCATATATTTT.

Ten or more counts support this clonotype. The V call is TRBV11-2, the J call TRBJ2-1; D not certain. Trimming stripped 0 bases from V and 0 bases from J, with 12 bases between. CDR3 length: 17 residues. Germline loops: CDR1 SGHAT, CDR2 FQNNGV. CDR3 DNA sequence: TGTGCCAGCAGCTTAGAATGGCGGATTTACTCCTACAATGAGCAGTTCTTC. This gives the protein CASSLEWRIYSYNEQFF.

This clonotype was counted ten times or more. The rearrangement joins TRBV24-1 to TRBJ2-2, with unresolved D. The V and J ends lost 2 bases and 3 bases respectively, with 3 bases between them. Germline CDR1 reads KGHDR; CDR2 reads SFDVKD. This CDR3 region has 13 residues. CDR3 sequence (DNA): TGTGCCACCAGTGATTACGACACCGGGGAGCTGTTTTTT. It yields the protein CATSDYDTGELFF.

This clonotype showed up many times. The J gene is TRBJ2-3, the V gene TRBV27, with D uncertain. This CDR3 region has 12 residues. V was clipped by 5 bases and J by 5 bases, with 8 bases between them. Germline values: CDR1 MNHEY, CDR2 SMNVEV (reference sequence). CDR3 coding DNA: TGTGCCAGCAGTCGGTATCTAGATACGCAGTATTTT. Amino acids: CASSRYLDTQYF.

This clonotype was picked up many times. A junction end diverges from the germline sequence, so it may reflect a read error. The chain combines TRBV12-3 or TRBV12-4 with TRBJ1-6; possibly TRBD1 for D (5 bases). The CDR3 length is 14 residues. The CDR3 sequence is CASSFDSYSSPLHF. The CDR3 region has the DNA TGTGCCAGCAGTTTTGACAGTTATAGTTCACCCCTCCACTTT.

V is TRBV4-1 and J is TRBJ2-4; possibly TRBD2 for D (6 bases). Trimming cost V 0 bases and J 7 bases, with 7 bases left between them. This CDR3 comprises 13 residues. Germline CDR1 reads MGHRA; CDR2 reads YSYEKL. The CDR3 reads CASSQDGGNIQYF. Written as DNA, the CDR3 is TGCGCCAGCAGCCAAGACGGAGGGAACATTCAGTACTTC.

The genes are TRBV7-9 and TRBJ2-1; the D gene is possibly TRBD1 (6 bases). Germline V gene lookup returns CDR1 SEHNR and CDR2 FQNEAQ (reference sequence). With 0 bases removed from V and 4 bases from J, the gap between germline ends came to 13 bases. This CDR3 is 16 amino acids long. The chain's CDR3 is CASSLALRGFYNEQFF. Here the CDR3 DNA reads TGTGCCAGCAGCTTAGCGCTAAGGGGGTTTTACAATGAGCAGTTCTTC.

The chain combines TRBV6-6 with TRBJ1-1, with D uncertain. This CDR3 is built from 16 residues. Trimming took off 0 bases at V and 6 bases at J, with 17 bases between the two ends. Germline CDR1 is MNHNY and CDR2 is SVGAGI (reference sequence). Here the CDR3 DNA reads TGTGCCAGCAGTTACTCGAAGGGTAGCAGTGGGGCTGAAGCTTTCTTT. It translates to CASSYSKGSSGAEAFF.

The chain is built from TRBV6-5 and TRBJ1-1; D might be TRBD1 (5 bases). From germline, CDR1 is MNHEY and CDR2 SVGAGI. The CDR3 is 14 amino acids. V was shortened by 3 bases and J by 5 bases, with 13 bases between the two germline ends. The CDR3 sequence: CASSYRPGLTEAFF. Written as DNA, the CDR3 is TGTGCCAGCAGTTATAGGCCAGGGCTTACTGAAGCTTTCTTT.

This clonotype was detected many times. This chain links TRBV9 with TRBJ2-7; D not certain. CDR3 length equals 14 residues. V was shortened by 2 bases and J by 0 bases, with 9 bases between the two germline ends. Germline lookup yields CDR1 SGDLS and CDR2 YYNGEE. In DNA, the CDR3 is TGTGCCAGCAGCGTTTACCTTAGCTCCTACGAGCAGTACTTC. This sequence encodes CASSVYLSSYEQYF.

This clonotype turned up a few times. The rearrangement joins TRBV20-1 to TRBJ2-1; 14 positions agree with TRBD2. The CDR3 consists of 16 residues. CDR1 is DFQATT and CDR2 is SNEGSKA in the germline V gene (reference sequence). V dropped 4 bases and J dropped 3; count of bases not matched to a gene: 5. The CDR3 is CSATPGTSGSYNEQFF. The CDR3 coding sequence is TGCAGTGCTACCCCCGGGACTAGCGGGAGCTACAATGAGCAGTTCTTC.

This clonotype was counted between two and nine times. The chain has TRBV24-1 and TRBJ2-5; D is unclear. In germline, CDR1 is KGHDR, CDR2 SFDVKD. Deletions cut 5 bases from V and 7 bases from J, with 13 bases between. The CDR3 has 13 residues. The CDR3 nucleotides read TGTGCCACCAGTGGGGCCGCCTCGGGGACCCAGTACTTC. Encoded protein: CATSGAASGTQYF.

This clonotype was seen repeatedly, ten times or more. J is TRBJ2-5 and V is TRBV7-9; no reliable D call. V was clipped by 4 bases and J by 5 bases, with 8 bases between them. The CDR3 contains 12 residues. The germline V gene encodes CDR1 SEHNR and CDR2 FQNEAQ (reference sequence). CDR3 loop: CASSSYSETQYF. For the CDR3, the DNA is TGTGCCAGCAGCTCATACAGTGAGACCCAGTACTTC.

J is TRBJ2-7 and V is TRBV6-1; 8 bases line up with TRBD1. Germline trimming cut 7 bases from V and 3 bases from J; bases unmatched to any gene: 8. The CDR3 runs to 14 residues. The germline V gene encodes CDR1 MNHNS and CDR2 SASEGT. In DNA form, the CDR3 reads TGTGCCAGCAAGGTCCCGGGGACAGGCTACGAGCAGTACTTC. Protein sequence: CASKVPGTGYEQYF.

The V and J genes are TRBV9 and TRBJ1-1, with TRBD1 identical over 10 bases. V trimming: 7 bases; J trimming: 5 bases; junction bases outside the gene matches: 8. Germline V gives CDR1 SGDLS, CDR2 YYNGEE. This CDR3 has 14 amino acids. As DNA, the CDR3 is TGTGCCAGCGACCGGGGGGACAGGGGAACTGAAGCTTTCTTT. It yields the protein CASDRGDRGTEAFF.

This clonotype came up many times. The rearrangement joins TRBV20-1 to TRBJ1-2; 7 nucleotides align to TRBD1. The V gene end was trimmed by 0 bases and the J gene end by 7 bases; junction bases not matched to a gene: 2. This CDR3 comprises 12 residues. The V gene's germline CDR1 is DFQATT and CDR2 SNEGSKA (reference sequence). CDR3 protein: CSAREQGFGYTF. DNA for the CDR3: TGCAGTGCTAGAGAACAGGGGTTTGGCTACACCTTC.

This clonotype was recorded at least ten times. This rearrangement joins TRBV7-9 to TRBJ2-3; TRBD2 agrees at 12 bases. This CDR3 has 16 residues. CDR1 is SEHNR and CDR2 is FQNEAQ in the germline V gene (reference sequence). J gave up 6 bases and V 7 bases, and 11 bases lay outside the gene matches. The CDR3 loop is CASNFLRLAGEDTQYF. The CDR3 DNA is TGTGCCAGCAACTTTCTGAGACTAGCGGGAGAGGATACGCAGTATTTT.

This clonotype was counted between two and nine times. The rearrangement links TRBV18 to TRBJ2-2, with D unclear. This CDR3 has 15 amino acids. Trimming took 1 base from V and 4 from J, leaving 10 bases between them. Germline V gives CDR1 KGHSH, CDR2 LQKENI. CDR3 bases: TGTGCCAGCTCACCACGCCAGGATATCACCGGGGAGCTGTTTTTT. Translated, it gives CASSPRQDITGELFF.

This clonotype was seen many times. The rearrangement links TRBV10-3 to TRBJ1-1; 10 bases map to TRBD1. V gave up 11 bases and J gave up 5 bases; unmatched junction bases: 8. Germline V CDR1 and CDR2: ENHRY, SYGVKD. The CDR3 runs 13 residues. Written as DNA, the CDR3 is TGTGCCTTACGGACAGGGGGAGGGACTGAAGCTTTCTTT. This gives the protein CALRTGGGTEAFF.

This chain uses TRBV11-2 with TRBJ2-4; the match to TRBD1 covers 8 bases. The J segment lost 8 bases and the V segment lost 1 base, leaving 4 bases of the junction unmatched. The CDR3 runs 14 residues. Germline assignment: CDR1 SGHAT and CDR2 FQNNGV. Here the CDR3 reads CASSLGTGLYIQYF. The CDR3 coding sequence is TGTGCCAGCAGCTTAGGGACAGGGCTGTACATTCAGTACTTC.

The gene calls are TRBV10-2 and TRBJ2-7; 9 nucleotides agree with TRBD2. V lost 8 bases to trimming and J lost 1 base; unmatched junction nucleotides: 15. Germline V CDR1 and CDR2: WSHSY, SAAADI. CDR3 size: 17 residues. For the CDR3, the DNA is TGCGCCAGCCAGGGCGGGAGGGCCGAAGGTAATTCCTACGAGCAGTACTTC. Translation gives CASQGGRAEGNSYEQYF.

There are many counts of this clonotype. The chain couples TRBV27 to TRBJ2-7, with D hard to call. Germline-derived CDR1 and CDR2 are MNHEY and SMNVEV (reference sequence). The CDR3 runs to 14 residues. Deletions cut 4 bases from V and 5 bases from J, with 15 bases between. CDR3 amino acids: CASSSGPKGDEQYF. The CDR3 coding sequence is TGTGCCAGCAGTTCCGGGCCAAAAGGCGACGAGCAGTACTTC.

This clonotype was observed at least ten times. The CDR3 sequence: CASSQAHSTDTQYF. In nucleotides, the CDR3 is TGTGCCAGCAGCCAAGCTCATAGCACAGATACGCAGTATTTT. The V gene is TRBV3-1, the J gene TRBJ2-3; no firm D call. CDR3 length: 14 residues. The germline V and J ends were trimmed by 1 base and 0 bases, with 5 bases remaining between them. Germline-derived CDR1 and CDR2 are LGHDT and YNNKEL (reference sequence).

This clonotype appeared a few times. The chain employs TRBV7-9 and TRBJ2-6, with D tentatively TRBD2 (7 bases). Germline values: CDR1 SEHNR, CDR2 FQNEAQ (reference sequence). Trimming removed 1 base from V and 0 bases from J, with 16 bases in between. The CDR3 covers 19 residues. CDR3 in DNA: TGTGCCAGCAGCTTAGAAGGGGGAGGGTTATTCTCTGGGGCCAACGTCCTGACTTTC. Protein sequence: CASSLEGGGLFSGANVLTF.

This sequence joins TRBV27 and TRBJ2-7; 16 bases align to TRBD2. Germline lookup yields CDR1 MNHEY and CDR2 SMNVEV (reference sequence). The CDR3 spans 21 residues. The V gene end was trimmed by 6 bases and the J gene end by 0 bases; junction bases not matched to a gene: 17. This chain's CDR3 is CASRARVPGTSGRAVSYEQYF. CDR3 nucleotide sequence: TGTGCCAGCAGAGCTAGAGTGCCCGGGACTAGCGGGAGGGCCGTCTCCTACGAGCAGTACTTC.

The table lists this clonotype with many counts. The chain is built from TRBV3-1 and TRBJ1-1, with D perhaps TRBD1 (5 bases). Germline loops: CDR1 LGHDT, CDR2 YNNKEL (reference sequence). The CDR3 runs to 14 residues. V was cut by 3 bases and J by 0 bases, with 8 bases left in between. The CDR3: CASSHQGLNTEAFF. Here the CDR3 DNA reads TGTGCCAGCAGCCATCAGGGATTGAACACTGAAGCTTTCTTT.

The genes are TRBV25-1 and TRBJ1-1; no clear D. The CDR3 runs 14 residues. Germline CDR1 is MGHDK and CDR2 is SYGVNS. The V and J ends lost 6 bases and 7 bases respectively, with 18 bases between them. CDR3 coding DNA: TGTGCCAGCAGCGACCCCTCCGTTGGTGGTGAAGCTTTCTTT. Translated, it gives CASSDPSVGGEAFF.

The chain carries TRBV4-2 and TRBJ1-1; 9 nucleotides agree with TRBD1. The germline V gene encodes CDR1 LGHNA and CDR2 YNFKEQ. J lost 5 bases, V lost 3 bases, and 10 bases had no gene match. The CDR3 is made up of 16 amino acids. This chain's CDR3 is CASSHTLDRGSTEAFF. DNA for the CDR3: TGTGCCAGCAGCCACACCCTGGACAGGGGTTCAACTGAAGCTTTCTTT.

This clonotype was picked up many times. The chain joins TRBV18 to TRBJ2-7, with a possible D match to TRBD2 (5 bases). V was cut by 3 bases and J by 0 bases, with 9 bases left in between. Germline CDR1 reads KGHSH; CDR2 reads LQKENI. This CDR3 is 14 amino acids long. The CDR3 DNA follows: TGTGCCAGCTCACCCACCGGGATCTCCTACGAGCAGTACTTC. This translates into CASSPTGISYEQYF.